Following are 21 T cell receptor beta chains from one sample sequenced in a study of blood T cell repertoires in COVID-19. Assay used: immunoSEQ multiplex PCR; TCRdb lists only in-frame clones, some missing. The sample has under 100,000 clones, around 86% seen once. Sequences were obtained from peripheral blood. The receptors shown here come from a human donor in a cohort sampled during active COVID-19.

The chain uses TRBV18 and TRBJ2-2, with 9 bases matching TRBD1. The junction had 6 bases not matched to a gene; V was cut back by 3 bases and J by 4 bases. Germline CDR1 KGHSH, CDR2 LQKENI. The CDR3 runs 16 residues. The CDR3 is CASSPTGQGGTGELFF. In DNA form, the CDR3 reads TGTGCCAGCTCACCCACGGGACAGGGCGGCACCGGGGAGCTGTTTTTT. The full variable domain, its missing parts supplied by reference TRBV18 and TRBJ2-2, is NAGVMQNPRHLVRRRGQEARLRCSPMKGHSHVYWYRQLPEEGLKFMVYLQKENIIDESGMPKERFSAEFPKEGPSILRIQQVVRGDSAAYFCASSPTGQGGTGELFFGEGSRLTVL.

The chain employs TRBV28 and TRBJ2-7, with 7 positions matching TRBD2. The ends lost 8 bases at V and 1 base at J; junction bases unmatched: 11. The CDR3 runs 15 residues. Germline V CDR1 and CDR2: MDHEN, SYDVKM. The CDR3 bases are TGTGCCAGCCGAGGTAGGGCTAGCGGATCCTACGAGCAGTACTTC. Its translation is CASRGRASGSYEQYF.

V usage is TRBV18 and J usage is TRBJ2-5; TRBD2 aligns across 8 bases. Per the germline V gene, CDR1 is KGHSH and CDR2 is LQKENI. CDR3 length: 16 amino acids. Losses at the gene ends were 2 bases for V and 1 base for J; bases not matched to a gene: 6. DNA for the CDR3: TGTGCCAGCTCACCAAGAGGTAGCGGGGCCCAAGAGACCCAGTACTTC. Translated, it gives CASSPRGSGAQETQYF.

The chain combines TRBV7-3 with TRBJ1-1, with TRBD1 as a possible D gene (5 bases). The germline V gene encodes CDR1 SGHTA and CDR2 FQGTGA. The CDR3 sequence is 14 residues long. Trimming cost V 5 bases and J 1 base, with 11 bases left between them. CDR3 nucleotide sequence: TGTGCCAGCAGCGCGGGACGGACGAACACTGAAGCTTTCTTT. This encodes CASSAGRTNTEAFF. The full variable domain, in which reference TRBV7-3 and TRBJ1-1 provide the parts outside the CDR3, is GAGVSQTPSNKVTEKGKYVELRCDPISGHTALYWYRQSLGQGPEFLIYFQGTGAADDSGLPNDRFFAVRPEGSVSTLKIQRTERGDSAVYLCASSAGRTNTEAFFGQGTRLTVV.

The chain has TRBV19 and TRBJ2-7, with 10 bases aligning to TRBD2. The germline CDR1 and CDR2 sequences are LNHDA and SQIVND (reference sequence). V lost 8 bases, J lost 0 bases, and 7 bases stayed unmatched. The CDR3 extends over 15 amino acids. The CDR3 DNA is TGTGCCAGTTCATTAGCGGGGGGCAACTCCTACGAGCAGTACTTC. Translation: CASSLAGGNSYEQYF.

V usage is TRBV3-1 (or the pseudogene TRBV3-2) and J usage is TRBJ2-3, with 7 nucleotides matching TRBD2. Germline V gene sequence: CDR1 LGHDT, CDR2 YNNKEL (reference sequence). The length of the CDR3 is 16 residues. Losses at the gene ends were 0 bases for V and 0 bases for J; bases not matched to a gene: 3. CDR3 in amino acids: CASSQELADSTDTQYF. The CDR3 coding sequence is TGTGCCAGCAGCCAAGAGCTAGCGGATAGCACAGATACGCAGTATTTT.

The rearrangement links TRBV2 to TRBJ2-1; 8 nucleotides agree with TRBD2. Germline V gives CDR1 SNHLY, CDR2 FYNNEI. The junction had 5 bases not matched to a gene; V was cut back by 1 base and J by 6 bases. CDR3 length: 15 residues. CDR3 in DNA: TGTGCCAGCAGTGAAGAAAGCGGGAGTATCAATGAGCAGTTCTTC. Translating it yields CASSEESGSINEQFF.

This rearrangement joins TRBV2 to TRBJ2-5; TRBD1 agrees at 7 bases. V lost 6 bases to trimming and J lost 1 base; unmatched junction nucleotides: 5. The CDR3 has 14 residues. The germline V gene encodes CDR1 SNHLY and CDR2 FYNNEI. CDR3 sequence reads: CASSVTGTQETQYF. In DNA, the CDR3 is TGTGCCAGCAGCGTGACAGGGACCCAAGAGACCCAGTACTTC.

This clone has just a few counts. This chain uses TRBV7-9 with TRBJ2-7; D is possibly TRBD1 (6 bases). Trimming shortened V by 5 bases and J by 2 bases, and 16 bases separated the two germline ends. From germline, CDR1 is SEHNR and CDR2 FQNEAQ (reference sequence). This CDR3 is 15 amino acids long. CDR3 DNA sequence: TGTGCCAGCAGCCGTACAGGGTTAAATACCTACGAGCAGTACTTC. Protein sequence: CASSRTGLNTYEQYF.

The J gene is TRBJ2-7, the V gene TRBV7-9, with TRBD2 matching 7 bases. CDR1 SEHNR and CDR2 FQNEAQ come from the germline V gene (reference sequence). The V gene end was trimmed by 6 bases and the J gene end by 3 bases; junction bases not matched to a gene: 11. The CDR3 contains 15 residues. The CDR3 sequence: CASSRAGTTYYEQYF. The DNA of the CDR3 is TGTGCCAGCAGTCGAGCCGGGACTACATACTACGAGCAGTACTTC. Full variable domain (rest looked up from reference TRBV7-9 and TRBJ2-7): DTGVSQNPRHKITKRGQNVTFRCDPISEHNRLYWYRQTLGQGPEFLTYFQNEAQLEKSRLLSDRFSAERPKGSFSTLEIQRTEQGDSAMYLCASSRAGTTYYEQYFGPGTRLTVT.

The gene calls are TRBV28 and TRBJ2-7; D ambiguous. V shed 3 bases and J shed 3 bases, with 6 bases lying between them. Looked up from germline, CDR1 is MDHEN and CDR2 is SYDVKM. CDR3 length equals 12 residues. The CDR3 sequence: CASSLFYYEQYF. The CDR3 DNA reads TGTGCCAGCAGTTTGTTCTACTACGAGCAGTACTTC. The full variable domain, completed using reference TRBV28 and TRBJ2-7, is DVKVTQSSRYLVKRTGEKVFLECVQDMDHENMFWYRQDPGLGLRLIYFSYDVKMKEKGDIPEGYSVSREKKERFSLILESASTNQTSMYLCASSLFYYEQYFGPGTRLTVT.

The chain uses TRBV6-6 and TRBJ1-2; TRBD1 aligns across 8 bases. CDR1 and CDR2 (germline): MNHNY, SVGAGI (reference sequence). With V trimmed by 6 bases and J by 3 bases, 3 bases remained unmatched. This CDR3 is 13 amino acids long. The CDR3 nucleotides are TGTGCCAGCAGCCCGACAGGGGACTATGGCTACACCTTC. Protein sequence: CASSPTGDYGYTF.

The rearrangement joins TRBV6-6 to TRBJ2-7; 7 bases are a match to TRBD2. CDR1 and CDR2 (germline): MNHNY, SVGAGI (reference sequence). There are 14 residues in the CDR3. Trimming at V came to 5 bases and at J to 6 bases, leaving 10 bases not matched to a gene. CDR3 nucleotides: TGTGCCAGCAGTACAACTAGGGAGGGGACCGAGCAGTACTTC. This encodes CASSTTREGTEQYF.

The CDR3, as DNA: TGTGCTAGTGGTTTAAGTCCTCTGGCCGGCTACACCTTC. Translating it yields CASGLSPLAGYTF. The chain employs TRBV12-5 and TRBJ1-2; D gene unclear. The germline V and J ends were trimmed by 3 bases and 8 bases, with 13 bases remaining between them. The CDR3 totals 13 residues. Germline CDR1 and CDR2: LGHNT and FRNRAP. The whole variable domain, filled in from reference TRBV12-5 and TRBJ1-2, reads DARVTQTPRHKVTEMGQEVTMRCQPILGHNTVFWYRQTMMQGLELLAYFRNRAPLDDSGMPKDRFSAEMPDATLATLKIQPSEPRDSAVYFCASGLSPLAGYTFGSGTRLTVV.

The V and J genes are TRBV5-4 and TRBJ1-1; tentative D call: TRBD1 (5 bases). V was pared by 2 bases and J by 2 bases, with 13 bases between. The CDR3 loop spans 15 amino acids. In germline, CDR1 is SGHNT, CDR2 YYREEE (reference sequence). CDR3 coding DNA: TGTGCCAGCAGCTTCTCAGGGCGGCTTAACACTGAAGCTTTCTTT. Its translation: CASSFSGRLNTEAFF.

CDR3 nucleotides: TGCGCCAGCAGCTTGGGGGGACAGGGGACGGACGAGCAGTACTTC. Translation gives CASSLGGQGTDEQYF. The chain links TRBV5-1 to TRBJ2-7, with 10 bases identical to TRBD1. V lost 0 bases and J lost 5; bases outside the gene matches: 5. Germline values: CDR1 SGHRS, CDR2 YFSETQ. This CDR3 has 15 amino acids. The complete variable domain, with remaining parts taken from reference TRBV5-1 and TRBJ2-7, reads KAGVTQTPRYLIKTRGQQVTLSCSPISGHRSVSWYQQTPGQGLQFLFEYFSETQRNKGNFPGRFSGRQFSNSRSEMNVSTLELGDSALYLCASSLGGQGTDEQYFGPGTRLTVT.

This chain joins TRBV27 and TRBJ2-5, with TRBD2 identical over 7 bases. V gave up 5 bases and J gave up 3 bases; unmatched junction bases: 12. This CDR3 is built from 16 residues. In germline, CDR1 is MNHEY, CDR2 SMNVEV (reference sequence). The CDR3 spells CASSPDPGTTKETQYF. CDR3 bases: TGTGCCAGCAGTCCAGATCCCGGGACTACCAAAGAGACCCAGTACTTC.

This clone was counted a single time. The junction departs from the called germline gene at one end, perhaps through a read error. This rearrangement joins TRBV7-7 to TRBJ2-2; TRBD1 aligns across 9 bases. The CDR3 runs 16 residues. The germline V gene has CDR1 SSHAT and CDR2 FNYEAQ (reference sequence). CDR3 amino acids: CASSSSGTGRGGELFF. The CDR3 region has the DNA TGTGCTAGCAGCTCTTCCGGGACAGGGAGAGGCGGGGAGCTGTTTTTT. Looking up the rest from reference TRBV7-7 and TRBJ2-2 gives the full variable domain: GAGVSQSPRYKVTKRGQDVTLRCDPISSHATLYWYQQALGQGPEFLTYFNYEAQPDKSGLPSDRFSAERPEGSISTLTIQRTEQRDSAMYRCASSSSGTGRGGELFFGEGSRLTVL.

The CDR3 loop is CASSPIWTGGQETQYF. The CDR3 DNA is TGCGCCAGCAGCCCTATCTGGACAGGGGGGCAAGAGACCCAGTACTTC. V gene TRBV5-1 combines with J gene TRBJ2-5, with 10 positions matching TRBD1. Per germline, CDR1 SGHRS and CDR2 YFSETQ. This CDR3 spans 16 amino acids. Trimming removed 4 bases from V and 2 bases from J; junction bases left unmatched: 8. The full variable domain, rest sourced from reference TRBV5-1 and TRBJ2-5, is KAGVTQTPRYLIKTRGQQVTLSCSPISGHRSVSWYQQTPGQGLQFLFEYFSETQRNKGNFPGRFSGRQFSNSRSEMNVSTLELGDSALYLCASSPIWTGGQETQYFGPGTRLLVL.

The chain joins TRBV24-1 to TRBJ1-4, with D unresolved. V was trimmed by 3 bases and J by 4 bases, leaving 11 bases between them. The germline CDR1 and CDR2 sequences are KGHDR and SFDVKD. This CDR3 comprises 15 residues. The CDR3 spells CATSDPRVGNEKLFF. CDR3 sequence (DNA): TGTGCCACCAGTGATCCCCGGGTGGGTAATGAAAAACTGTTTTTT.

The chain has TRBV11-3 and TRBJ2-1; the match to TRBD1 covers 7 bases. V lost 0 bases to trimming and J lost 10 bases; unmatched junction nucleotides: 3. The CDR3 loop spans 13 amino acids. The germline V gene encodes CDR1 SGHNT and CDR2 YENEEA. CDR3 sequence reads: CASSLDEDREQFF. The DNA for the CDR3 is TGTGCCAGCAGCTTAGACGAGGACAGGGAGCAGTTCTTC.